Listed below are T cell receptor beta chains from one sample, sequenced in a study of neurological immune-mediated disorders. TCRdb fed the 5' RACE reads into MiXCR, producing one record per CDR3 protein. The sample holds over 25,000 distinct CDR3 sequences; roughly an eighth are singletons and the top ten take approximately 6%. The sequenced sample was PBMCs. The receptors shown here come from a woman aged 55-70 years in good health. CDR3s include the opening cysteine and the closing phenylalanine or tryptophan.

v_call	j_call	cdr3_aa
TRBV30	TRBJ2-7	CAWSPGQGAYEQYF
TRBV4-1	TRBJ2-7	CASSQGDSYYEQYF
TRBV25-1	TRBJ1-2	CASSENVRGQTF
TRBV4-2	TRBJ2-2	CASSQATGGDTGELFF
TRBV14	TRBJ1-1	CASSPLRDRVNTEAFF
TRBV5-1	TRBJ1-6	CASTPGQPGPNSPLHF
TRBV20-1	TRBJ2-3	CSALLWGVDTQYF
TRBV10-3	TRBJ1-5	CAIRGTANQPQHF
TRBV27	TRBJ2-5	CASSFRTGSETQYF
TRBV27	TRBJ2-7	CASSRGLKYEQYF
TRBV5-1	TRBJ2-3	CASSLPGLAGREDTQYF
TRBV12-3/TRBV12-4	TRBJ2-1	CASRRAGTAINEQFF
TRBV7-2	TRBJ2-3	CDSSRDTDTQYF
TRBV7-9	TRBJ1-2	CASSPQGMWNYGYTF
TRBV12-3/TRBV12-4	TRBJ1-2	CASSFGQRVYGYTF
TRBV5-1	TRBJ2-7	CASSYAGGTSYEQYF
TRBV28	TRBJ1-2	CASSSVANYGYTF
TRBV7-2	TRBJ2-3	CASSLGPGLPTDTQYF
TRBV6-5	TRBJ1-1	CASSYLSGNTEAFF
TRBV9	TRBJ2-2	CASSRSNTGELFF
TRBV5-1	TRBJ1-4	CASSWRTGGDNEKLFF
TRBV28	TRBJ2-7	CATSGGHSLGYEQYF
TRBV7-6	TRBJ1-1	CASGSETEAFF